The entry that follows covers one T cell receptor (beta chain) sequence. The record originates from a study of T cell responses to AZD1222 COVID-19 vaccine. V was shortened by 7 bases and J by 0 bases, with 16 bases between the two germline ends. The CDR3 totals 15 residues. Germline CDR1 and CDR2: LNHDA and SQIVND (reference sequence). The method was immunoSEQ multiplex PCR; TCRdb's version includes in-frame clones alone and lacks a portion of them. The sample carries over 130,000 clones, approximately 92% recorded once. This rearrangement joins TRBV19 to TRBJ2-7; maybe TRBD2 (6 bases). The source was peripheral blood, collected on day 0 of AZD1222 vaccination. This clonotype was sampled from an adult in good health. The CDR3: CASKFGAGSSYEQYF. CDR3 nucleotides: TGTGCCAGTAAATTCGGGGCCGGGAGCTCCTACGAGCAGTACTTC.